This TCR beta chain stems from a study of blood T cell repertoires in COVID-19. Some clones are missing from TCRdb's copy, which holds only in-frame ones; the method was immunoSEQ multiplex PCR. The table lists under 130,000 clones, around 80% of them singletons. V dropped 6 bases and J dropped 1; count of bases not matched to a gene: 5. Per germline, CDR1 SNHLY and CDR2 FYNNEI. The CDR3 has 15 amino acids. The sample taken for sequencing was peripheral blood. This clonotype was sampled from a man between 65 and 85 years old with active or convalescent COVID-19. The chain links TRBV2 to TRBJ2-2; 7 bases line up with TRBD1. CDR3 DNA sequence: TGTGCCAGCAGGGCGACAGGGCTGAACACCGGGGAGCTGTTTTTT. Amino acids: CASRATGLNTGELFF.